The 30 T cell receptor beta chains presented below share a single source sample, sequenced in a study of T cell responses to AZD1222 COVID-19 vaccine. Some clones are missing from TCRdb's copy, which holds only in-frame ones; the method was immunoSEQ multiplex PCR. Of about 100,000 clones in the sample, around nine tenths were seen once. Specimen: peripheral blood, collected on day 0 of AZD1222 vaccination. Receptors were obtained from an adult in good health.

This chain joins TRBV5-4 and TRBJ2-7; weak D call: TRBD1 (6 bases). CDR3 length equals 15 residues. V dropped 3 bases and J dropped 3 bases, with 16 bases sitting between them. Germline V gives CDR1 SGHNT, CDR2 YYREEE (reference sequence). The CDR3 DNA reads TGTGCCAGCAGCTCCTCTGGGGGCCGACGCTACGAGCAGTACTTC. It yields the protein CASSSSGGRRYEQYF.

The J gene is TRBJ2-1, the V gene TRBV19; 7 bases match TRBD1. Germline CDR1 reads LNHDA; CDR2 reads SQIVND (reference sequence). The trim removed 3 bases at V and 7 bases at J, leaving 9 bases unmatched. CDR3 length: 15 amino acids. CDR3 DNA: TGTGCCAGTAGTATGGCGGCAGGGGGTGTAAATGAGCAGTTCTTC. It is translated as CASSMAAGGVNEQFF. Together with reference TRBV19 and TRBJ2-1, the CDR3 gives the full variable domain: DGGITQSPKYLFRKEGQNVTLSCEQNLNHDAMYWYRQDPGQGLRLIYYSQIVNDFQKGDIAEGYSVSREKKESFPLTVTSAQKNPTAFYLCASSMAAGGVNEQFFGPGTRLTVL.

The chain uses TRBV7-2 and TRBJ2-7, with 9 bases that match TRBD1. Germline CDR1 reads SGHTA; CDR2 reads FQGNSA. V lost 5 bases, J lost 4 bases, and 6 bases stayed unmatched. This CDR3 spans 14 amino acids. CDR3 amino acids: CASSPQTGGYEQYF. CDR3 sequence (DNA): TGTGCCAGCAGCCCCCAGACAGGGGGGTACGAGCAGTACTTC.

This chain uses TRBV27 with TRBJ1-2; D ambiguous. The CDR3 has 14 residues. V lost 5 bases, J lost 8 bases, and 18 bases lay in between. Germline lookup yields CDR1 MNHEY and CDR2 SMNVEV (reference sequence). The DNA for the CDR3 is TGTGCCAGCAGTCCCCGGGCCCCGCCTGGGGGCTACACCTTC. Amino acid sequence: CASSPRAPPGGYTF.

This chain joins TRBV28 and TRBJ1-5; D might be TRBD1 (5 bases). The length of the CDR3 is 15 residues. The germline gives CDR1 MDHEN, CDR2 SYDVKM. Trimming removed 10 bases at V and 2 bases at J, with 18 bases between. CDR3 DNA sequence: TGTGCCACAAGGGAGGGGAATGAGGGCAATCAGCCCCAGCATTTT. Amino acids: CATREGNEGNQPQHF.

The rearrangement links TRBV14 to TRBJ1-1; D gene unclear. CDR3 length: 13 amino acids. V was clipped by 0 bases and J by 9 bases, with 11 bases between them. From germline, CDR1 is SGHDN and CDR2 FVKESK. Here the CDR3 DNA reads TGTGCCAGCAGCCAAGACGGAAGACTGAAAGCTTTCTTT. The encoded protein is CASSQDGRLKAFF.

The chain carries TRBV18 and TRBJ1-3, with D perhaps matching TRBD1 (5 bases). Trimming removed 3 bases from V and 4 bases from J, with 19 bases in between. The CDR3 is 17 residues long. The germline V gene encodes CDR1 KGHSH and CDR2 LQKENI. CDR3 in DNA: TGTGCCAGCTCACCCAGGGAAGGTTCTTGGAGGGGAAACACCATATATTTT. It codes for CASSPREGSWRGNTIYF.

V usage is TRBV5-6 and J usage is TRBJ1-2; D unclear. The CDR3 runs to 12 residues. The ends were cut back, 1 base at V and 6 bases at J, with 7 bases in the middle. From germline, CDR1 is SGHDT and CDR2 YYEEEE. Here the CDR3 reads CASSLWGDGYTF. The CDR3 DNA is TGTGCCAGCAGCTTGTGGGGTGATGGCTACACCTTC.

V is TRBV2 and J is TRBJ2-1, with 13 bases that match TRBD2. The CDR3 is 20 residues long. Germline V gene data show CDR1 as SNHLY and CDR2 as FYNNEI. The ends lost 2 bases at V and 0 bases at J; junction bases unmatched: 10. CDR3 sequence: CASSEYEGTSGDSSYNEQFF. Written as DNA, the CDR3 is TGTGCCAGCAGTGAATATGAAGGGACTAGCGGGGATAGCTCCTACAATGAGCAGTTCTTC.

The CDR3 loop is CASSPLYRGQNGYTF. DNA of the CDR3: TGTGCCAGCAGTCCACTCTACAGGGGGCAGAATGGCTACACCTTC. The chain couples TRBV27 to TRBJ1-2, with 9 bases lining up with TRBD1. The CDR3 contains 15 residues. Trimming took 5 bases from V and 6 from J; bases not matched to a gene: 10. Germline CDR1 MNHEY, CDR2 SMNVEV (reference sequence).

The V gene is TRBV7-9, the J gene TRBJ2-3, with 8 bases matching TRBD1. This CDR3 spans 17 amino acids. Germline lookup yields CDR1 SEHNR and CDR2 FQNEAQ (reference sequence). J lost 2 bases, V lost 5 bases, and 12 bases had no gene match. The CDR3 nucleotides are TGTGCCAGCAGCCCACGGTTCCGGGACAGGATCACAGATACGCAGTATTTT. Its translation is CASSPRFRDRITDTQYF.

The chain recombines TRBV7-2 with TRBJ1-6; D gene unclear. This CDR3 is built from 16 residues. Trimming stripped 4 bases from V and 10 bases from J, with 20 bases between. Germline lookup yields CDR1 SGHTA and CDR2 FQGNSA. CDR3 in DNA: TGTGCCAGCAGCTACATTAGGTTCCCATTGGACTCACCCCTCCACTTT. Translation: CASSYIRFPLDSPLHF.

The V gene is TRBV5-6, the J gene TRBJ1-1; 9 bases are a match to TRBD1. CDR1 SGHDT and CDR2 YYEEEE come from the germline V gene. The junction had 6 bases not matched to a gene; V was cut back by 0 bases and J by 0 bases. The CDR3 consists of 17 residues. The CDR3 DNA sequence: TGTGCCAGCAGCTTGGATGGGACAGGGACGTTGAACACTGAAGCTTTCTTT. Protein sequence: CASSLDGTGTLNTEAFF.

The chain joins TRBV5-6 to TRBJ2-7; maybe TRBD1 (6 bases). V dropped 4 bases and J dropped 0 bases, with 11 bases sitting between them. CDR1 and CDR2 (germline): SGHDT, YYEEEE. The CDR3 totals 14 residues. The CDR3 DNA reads TGTGCCAGCAGCGGATGGACAGTCTCCTACGAGCAGTACTTC. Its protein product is CASSGWTVSYEQYF.

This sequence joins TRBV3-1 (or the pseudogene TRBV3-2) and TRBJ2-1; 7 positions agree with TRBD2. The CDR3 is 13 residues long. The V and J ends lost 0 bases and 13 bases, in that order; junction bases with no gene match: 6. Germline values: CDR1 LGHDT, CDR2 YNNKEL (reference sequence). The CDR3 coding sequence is TGTGCCAGCAGCCAAGAAGGGAGGGCTGGACAGTTCTTC. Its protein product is CASSQEGRAGQFF.

The CDR3 region is CASNDVGTVYGYTF. The CDR3 DNA follows: TGTGCCAGTAACGATGTCGGGACAGTCTATGGCTACACCTTC. The chain couples TRBV19 to TRBJ1-2; TRBD1 matches 7 bases. Germline values: CDR1 LNHDA, CDR2 SQIVND (reference sequence). The trim removed 7 bases at V and 4 bases at J, leaving 9 bases unmatched. The CDR3 runs 14 residues.

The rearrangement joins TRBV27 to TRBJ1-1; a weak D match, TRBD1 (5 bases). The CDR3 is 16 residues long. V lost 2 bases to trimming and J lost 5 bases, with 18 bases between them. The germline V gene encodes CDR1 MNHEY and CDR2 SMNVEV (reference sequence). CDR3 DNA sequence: TGTGCCAGCAGTTTAGGAGCGTGGCAGGGCAGAACTGAAGCTTTCTTT. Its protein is CASSLGAWQGRTEAFF.

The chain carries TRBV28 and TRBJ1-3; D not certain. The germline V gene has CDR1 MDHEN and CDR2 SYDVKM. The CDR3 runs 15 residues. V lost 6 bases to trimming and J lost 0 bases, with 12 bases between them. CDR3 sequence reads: CASSLETYSGNTIYF. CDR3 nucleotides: TGTGCCAGCAGCTTGGAAACTTACTCTGGAAACACCATATATTTT. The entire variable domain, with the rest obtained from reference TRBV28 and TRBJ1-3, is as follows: DVKVTQSSRYLVKRTGEKVFLECVQDMDHENMFWYRQDPGLGLRLIYFSYDVKMKEKGDIPEGYSVSREKKERFSLILESASTNQTSMYLCASSLETYSGNTIYFGEGSWLTVV.

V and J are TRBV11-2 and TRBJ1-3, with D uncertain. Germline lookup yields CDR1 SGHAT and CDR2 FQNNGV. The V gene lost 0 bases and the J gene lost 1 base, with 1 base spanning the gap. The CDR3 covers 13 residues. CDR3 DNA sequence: TGTGCCAGCAGCTTAGATTCTGGAAACACCATATATTTT. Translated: CASSLDSGNTIYF.

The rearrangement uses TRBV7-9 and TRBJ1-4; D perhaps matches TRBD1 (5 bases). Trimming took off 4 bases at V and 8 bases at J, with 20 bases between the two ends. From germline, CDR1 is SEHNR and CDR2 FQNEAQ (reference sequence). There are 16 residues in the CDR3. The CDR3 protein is CASSSAGRGWQEKLFF. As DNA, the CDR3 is TGTGCCAGCAGCTCCGCCGGGAGGGGCTGGCAAGAAAAACTGTTTTTT.

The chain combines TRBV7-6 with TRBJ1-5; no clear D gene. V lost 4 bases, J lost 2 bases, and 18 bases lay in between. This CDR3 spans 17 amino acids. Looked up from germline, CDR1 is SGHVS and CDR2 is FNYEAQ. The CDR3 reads CASSSDFGLNGNQPQHF. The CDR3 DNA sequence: TGTGCCAGCAGCTCAGACTTCGGACTTAATGGCAATCAGCCCCAGCATTTT.

CDR3 region: CASGLRWEDTEAFF. CDR3 sequence (DNA): TGTGCTAGTGGTTTGAGATGGGAAGACACTGAAGCTTTCTTT. The rearrangement uses TRBV12-5 and TRBJ1-1; no reliable D call. The germline V and J ends were trimmed by 2 bases and 3 bases, with 10 bases remaining between them. The CDR3 spans 14 residues. Germline CDR1 is LGHNT and CDR2 is FRNRAP.

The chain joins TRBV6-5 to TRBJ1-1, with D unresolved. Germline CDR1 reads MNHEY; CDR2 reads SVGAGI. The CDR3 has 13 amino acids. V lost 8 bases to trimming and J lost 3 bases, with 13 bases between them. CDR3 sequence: CASLPEGYTEAFF. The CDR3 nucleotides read TGTGCCAGCCTACCGGAAGGTTACACTGAAGCTTTCTTT.

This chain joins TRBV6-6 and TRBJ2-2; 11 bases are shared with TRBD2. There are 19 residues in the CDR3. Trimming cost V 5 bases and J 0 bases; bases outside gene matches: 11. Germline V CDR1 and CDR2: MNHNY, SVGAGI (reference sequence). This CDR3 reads CASSPHTSGGTANTGELFF. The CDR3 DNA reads TGTGCCAGCAGTCCCCACACTAGCGGGGGAACAGCGAACACCGGGGAGCTGTTTTTT.

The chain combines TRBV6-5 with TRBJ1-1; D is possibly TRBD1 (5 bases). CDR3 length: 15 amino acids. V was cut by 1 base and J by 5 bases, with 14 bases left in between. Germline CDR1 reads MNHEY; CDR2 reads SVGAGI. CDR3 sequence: CASSYLGVLGTEAFF. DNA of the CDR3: TGTGCCAGCAGTTACTTAGGGGTTCTGGGGACTGAAGCTTTCTTT.

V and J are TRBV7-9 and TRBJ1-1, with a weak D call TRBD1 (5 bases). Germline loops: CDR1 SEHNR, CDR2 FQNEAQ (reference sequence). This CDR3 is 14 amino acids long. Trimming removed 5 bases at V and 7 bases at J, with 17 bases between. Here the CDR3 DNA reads TGTGCCAGCAGCGACGTTCAGGGACGGAGTGAAGCTTTCTTT. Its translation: CASSDVQGRSEAFF.

CDR3 protein: CASSARTGQGAFGYTF. Written as DNA, the CDR3 is TGTGCCAGCAGCGCGAGGACGGGACAGGGGGCTTTTGGCTACACCTTC. The V call is TRBV9, the J call TRBJ1-2; TRBD1 matches 12 bases. The CDR3 extends over 16 amino acids. CDR1 and CDR2 (germline): SGDLS, YYNGEE. Unmatched junction bases numbered 10, after V lost 3 bases and J lost 7 bases. Drawing the rest from reference TRBV9 and TRBJ1-2, the complete variable domain is DSGVTQTPKHLITATGQRVTLRCSPRSGDLSVYWYQQSLDQGLQFLIQYYNGEERAKGNILERFSAQQFPDLHSELNLSSLELGDSALYFCASSARTGQGAFGYTFGSGTRLTVV.

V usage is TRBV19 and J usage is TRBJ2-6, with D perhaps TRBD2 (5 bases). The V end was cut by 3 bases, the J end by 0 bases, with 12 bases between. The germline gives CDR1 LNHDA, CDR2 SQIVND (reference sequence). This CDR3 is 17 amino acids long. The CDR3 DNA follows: TGTGCCAGTAGTATGAGGGCCGTAATCTCTGGGGCCAACGTCCTGACTTTC. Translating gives CASSMRAVISGANVLTF.

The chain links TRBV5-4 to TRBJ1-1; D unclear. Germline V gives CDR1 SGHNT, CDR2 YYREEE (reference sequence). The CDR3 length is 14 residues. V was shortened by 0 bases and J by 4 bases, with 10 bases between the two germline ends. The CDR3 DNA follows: TGTGCCAGCAGCTTGGATCAATTCAGCACTGAAGCTTTCTTT. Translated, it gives CASSLDQFSTEAFF.

The CDR3 DNA reads as TGTGCCAGCAGCCCCAGTATTAAAGCTTTCTTT. It encodes CASSPSIKAFF. The chain joins TRBV7-2 to TRBJ1-1; D gene uncertain. Germline V gene sequence: CDR1 SGHTA, CDR2 FQGNSA. The CDR3 length is 11 residues. Trimming shortened V by 5 bases and J by 9 bases, and 10 bases separated the two germline ends.